Listed below are T cell receptor beta chains from one sample, sequenced in a study of blood T cell repertoires in COVID-19. This table comes from immunoSEQ multiplex PCR, and its TCRdb copy is limited to in-frame clones, with some not included. The sample lists roughly 130,000 clones, 86% occurring once. Specimen: PBMCs or T cells enriched from blood (not recorded which). The receptor source for this set is a woman in her fifties or sixties who had recovered from COVID-19. Each CDR3 is given with its conserved first and last residue. Fields, in order: V gene, J gene, CDR3 protein.

TRBV14	TRBJ1-6	CASSPRTGSSPLHF
TRBV9	TRBJ2-2	CASSAGHINTGELFF
TRBV9	TRBJ2-3	CASSVGGRGGSDTQYF
TRBV27	TRBJ1-2	CASSFGGMATYGYTF
TRBV4-2	TRBJ1-1	CASRREALQQGNTEAFF
TRBV30	TRBJ1-6	CAWSVQGSSPLHF
TRBV4-3	TRBJ1-6	CASSQDREWNSPLHF
TRBV5-1	TRBJ2-5	CASSWRDPRLETQYF
TRBV5-1	TRBJ2-7	CASSEAGGPIEQYF
TRBV7-2	TRBJ2-7	CASSPAASPYEQYF
TRBV12-3/TRBV12-4	TRBJ1-3	CASSSVDTIYF
TRBV5-1	TRBJ2-1	CASSLSPGSSYNEQFF
TRBV4-2	TRBJ2-7	CASSQHADMGYEQYF
TRBV7-9	TRBJ2-5	CASSSTGAPRETQYF
TRBV11-2	TRBJ2-5	CASSGLAGGRETQYF
TRBV5-1	TRBJ2-3	CASSVGQGNTDTQYF
TRBV27	TRBJ1-5	CASSRAAGQPQHF
TRBV3-1/TRBV3-2	TRBJ2-3	CASSQGISGGATDTQYF
TRBV11-3	TRBJ2-5	CASSLEGLASGGATLQETQYF
TRBV19	TRBJ1-3	CASSSEDRAHFSSGNTIYF
TRBV19	TRBJ2-1	CASSSPFAGGDNEQFF
TRBV30	TRBJ1-1	CAWSVDSAEAFF
TRBV5-6	TRBJ2-7	CASSLPGNYEQYF
TRBV6-4	TRBJ2-2	CASSEQGSTGELFF
TRBV5-5	TRBJ1-6	CASTPGSTINSPLHF
TRBV27	TRBJ1-5	CASSPRTGINSNQPQHF
TRBV11-3	TRBJ2-1	CASSPGLAGVGNEQFF
TRBV5-1	TRBJ1-3	CASSSGEVRNTIYF
TRBV11-2	TRBJ2-7	CASSLNPGTYEQYF
TRBV27	TRBJ1-1	CASSPRTGMNTEAFF
TRBV9	TRBJ2-1	CASRDQTGDNEQFF